Following are 6 T cell receptor beta chains from one sample sequenced in a study of blood T cells in healthy people across ages. Sample-barcoded 5' priming and a J-beta primer mix drove a second PCR of roughly 7 to 11 cycles. TCRdb ran MiXCR on the 5' RACE reads and lists one entry per CDR3 protein. The data show hundreds of thousands of distinct CDR3 sequences, more than 35% seen once. The sample taken for sequencing was blood. The receptor set was obtained from an elderly man in good health.

There are a few counts of this clonotype. V and J are TRBV7-9 and TRBJ2-5; no firm D call. The germline V and J ends were trimmed by 5 bases and 5 bases, with 15 bases remaining between them. Per the germline V gene, CDR1 is SEHNR and CDR2 is FQNEAQ (reference sequence). This CDR3 spans 14 amino acids. CDR3 sequence: CASSRDQNGETQYF. Written as DNA, the CDR3 is TGTGCCAGCAGCCGAGACCAAAACGGGGAGACCCAGTACTTC.

This clonotype appeared a few times. The V gene is TRBV3-1, the J gene TRBJ2-6; no clear D gene. V was shortened by 1 base and J by 4 bases, with 5 bases between the two germline ends. The CDR3 runs to 14 residues. The germline V gene encodes CDR1 LGHDT and CDR2 YNNKEL (reference sequence). Here the CDR3 DNA reads TGTGCCAGCAGCCAAGTGGCCGGGGCCAACGTCCTGACTTTC. Its translation: CASSQVAGANVLTF.

This clonotype was counted a few times. The V gene is TRBV5-1, the J gene TRBJ2-1, with 15 bases that match TRBD2. J was trimmed by 9 bases and V by 0 bases; bases with no gene match: 10. Germline CDR1 SGHRS, CDR2 YFSETQ. CDR3 length: 18 amino acids. CDR3 protein: CASSLGGLAGGQLAEQFF. Here the CDR3 DNA reads TGCGCCAGCAGCTTGGGTGGACTAGCGGGAGGGCAATTAGCTGAGCAGTTCTTC.

This clonotype was recorded a few times. The genes are TRBV11-2 and TRBJ2-7; D assignment may be TRBD1 or TRBD2 (5 bases each). CDR3 length: 15 residues. Germline assignment: CDR1 SGHAT and CDR2 FQNNGV. The V end was cut by 5 bases, the J end by 2 bases, with 16 bases between. CDR3 loop: CASSKGTGTPYEQYF. For the CDR3, the DNA is TGTGCCAGCAGCAAAGGGACCGGGACCCCCTACGAGCAGTACTTC.

This clonotype occurred a few times. This chain joins TRBV28 and TRBJ2-1; 11 nucleotides align to TRBD2. Germline V gene sequence: CDR1 MDHEN, CDR2 SYDVKM. With 6 bases clipped from V and 3 bases from J, the junction kept 7 bases outside the gene matches. The CDR3 length is 16 residues. CDR3 region: CASSIPGLADYNEQFF. CDR3 DNA: TGTGCCAGCAGCATACCGGGACTAGCGGACTACAATGAGCAGTTCTTC.

V and J are TRBV20-1 and TRBJ2-4; 7 bases map to TRBD1. CDR3 length: 15 amino acids. Germline V gene lookup returns CDR1 DFQATT and CDR2 SNEGSKA (reference sequence). V lost 0 bases and J lost 2; bases outside the gene matches: 4. The CDR3 DNA follows: TGCAGTGCTAGAGATCAGACAGGGACCAAAAACATTCAGTACTTC. Its translation: CSARDQTGTKNIQYF.